The T cell receptor beta chain under discussion was sequenced for a study of shared clonotypes between healthy human individuals. General study points: Sampling included only blood; tissue repertoires likely differ.

Terminally differentiated effector memory CD45RA+ cells were excluded from the naive CD8 cells, which were CD45RO-negative and positively selected for CCR7. The CDR3 covers 15 residues. J gave up 8 bases and V 5 bases, and 7 bases lay outside the gene matches. Germline values: CDR1 SNHLY, CDR2 FYNNEI. The data were produced by immunoSEQ multiplex PCR, yet TCRdb's version contains in-frame clones alone and is incomplete. The table shows almost 700,000 clones, with around 92% occurring only once. A remark on this clone: Its specificity is unknown.

This chain joins TRBV2 and TRBJ2-1; 12 bases map to TRBD2. Sequences were obtained from naive CD8+ T cells sorted from blood. The TCR was taken from a man aged 30 to 45 in good health. The CDR3 protein is CASSRRLAGDHEQFF. In nucleotides, the CDR3 is TGTGCCAGCAGTCGACGACTAGCGGGAGACCATGAGCAGTTCTTC.